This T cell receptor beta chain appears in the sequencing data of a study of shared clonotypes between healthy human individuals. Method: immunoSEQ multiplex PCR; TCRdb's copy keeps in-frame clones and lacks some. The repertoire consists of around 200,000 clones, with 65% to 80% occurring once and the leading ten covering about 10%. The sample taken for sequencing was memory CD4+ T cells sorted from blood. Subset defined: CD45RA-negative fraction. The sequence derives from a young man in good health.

CDR3 DNA: TGCGCCAGCAGTGGGCCGGATACAGGGCGTAGCTCCTACGAGCAGTACTTC. This sequence encodes CASSGPDTGRSSYEQYF. The chain carries TRBV10-1 and TRBJ2-7, with a tentative D call TRBD1 (6 bases). The germline V and J ends were trimmed by 4 bases and 0 bases, with 19 bases remaining between them. This CDR3 has 17 residues. Germline CDR1 reads WNHNN; CDR2 reads SYGVQD (reference sequence).